The clone carrying this T cell receptor beta chain was counted at least ten times. TCRdb used MiXCR to reprocess the reads, holding one entry per CDR3 protein. The profile shows around 210,000 distinct CDR3 sequences, 6% to 8% of them singletons. Germline V gene sequence: CDR1 SNHLY, CDR2 FYNNEI. The CDR3 contains 10 residues. Trimming took 9 bases from V and 5 from J, leaving 4 bases between them. The data were taken from a study of T cell repertoires in cytomegalovirus infection. This TCR came from a human donor in good health (CMV status not recorded). Some clones in this sample may be carry-over from other donors' samples. Sequencing used PBMCs. The rearrangement joins TRBV2 to TRBJ2-2, with no clear D. CDR3 nucleotides: TGTGCCAGTGGGACCGGGGAGCTGTTTTTT. It translates to CASGTGELFF.